The 10 T cell receptor beta chains below come from one sample, sequenced in a study of cytomegalovirus exposure and HLA in healthy donors. PCR amplification relied on 60 Vbeta primers (plus 13 Jbeta primers). TCRdb keeps only in-frame clones here, not all; method: immunoSEQ multiplex PCR. Among 120,000 or so clones listed, roughly four fifths were seen once. Sequenced: PBMCs. These TCRs come from a male donor in good health and CMV-seropositive.

The chain is built from TRBV6-6 and TRBJ2-7, with a possible D match to TRBD1 (6 bases). Germline V gene sequence: CDR1 MNHNY, CDR2 SVGAGI (reference sequence). V dropped 5 bases and J dropped 1 base, with 6 bases sitting between them. The CDR3 has 12 amino acids. In DNA, the CDR3 is TGTGCCAGCAGTACAGGGTCCTACGAGCAGTACTTC. Translated, it gives CASSTGSYEQYF.

The chain is built from TRBV5-4 and TRBJ1-2; a weak D match, TRBD1 (5 bases). Germline V gives CDR1 SGHNT, CDR2 YYREEE (reference sequence). V lost 4 bases, J lost 2 bases, and 21 bases lay in between. The CDR3 has 17 residues. The DNA for the CDR3 is TGTGCCAGCAGCCGACCTGGGGAGACGGAGGGGAACTATGGCTACACCTTC. Amino acids: CASSRPGETEGNYGYTF.

This rearrangement joins TRBV4-2 to TRBJ1-2; possible D gene TRBD1, 6 bases. There are 15 residues in the CDR3. Trimming stripped 3 bases from V and 0 bases from J, with 11 bases between. Per the germline V gene, CDR1 is LGHNA and CDR2 is YNFKEQ. CDR3 sequence: CASSHPDRANYGYTF. The DNA for the CDR3 is TGTGCCAGCAGCCACCCGGACAGAGCTAACTATGGCTACACCTTC.

The V and J genes are TRBV5-8 and TRBJ2-6; D possibly corresponds to TRBD1 (5 bases). The CDR3 spans 15 residues. CDR1 is SGHTS, CDR2 YDEGEE, per germline. With 4 bases removed from V and 0 bases from J, the gap between germline ends came to 8 bases. The CDR3 here is CASSLDNSGANVLTF. In nucleotides, the CDR3 is TGTGCCAGCAGCCTGGACAACTCTGGGGCCAACGTCCTGACTTTC. Combining the CDR3 with reference TRBV5-8 and TRBJ2-6 gives the whole variable domain EAGVTQSPTHLIKTRGQQATLRCSPISGHTSVYWYQQALGLGLQFLLWYDEGEERNRGNFPPRFSGRQFPNYSSELNVNALELEDSALYLCASSLDNSGANVLTFGAGSRLTVL.

This chain links TRBV7-6 with TRBJ2-7; 12 bases are a match to TRBD1. CDR1 and CDR2 (germline): SGHVS, FNYEAQ. With V trimmed by 3 bases and J by 7 bases, 10 bases remained unmatched. The CDR3 covers 16 residues. The CDR3 region is CASSLIPGQGAREQYF. The CDR3 DNA follows: TGTGCCAGCAGCTTGATTCCGGGACAGGGGGCGCGTGAGCAGTACTTC.

V is TRBV19 and J is TRBJ1-3; no clear D. The CDR3 spans 15 residues. Trimming stripped 6 bases from V and 3 bases from J, with 15 bases between. The germline V gene encodes CDR1 LNHDA and CDR2 SQIVND (reference sequence). The CDR3 here is CASSLEFGSGNTIYF. The CDR3 nucleotides are TGTGCCAGTAGCCTAGAATTCGGGAGTGGAAACACCATATATTTT.

The CDR3 nucleotides are TGTGCCAGCACCGCATCCCCGGGACAGGGGGCGGGAGTGGACATTCAGTACTTC. Translated: CASTASPGQGAGVDIQYF. The chain recombines TRBV28 with TRBJ2-4; TRBD1 matches at 12 bases. CDR1 MDHEN and CDR2 SYDVKM come from the germline V gene. The CDR3 is 18 amino acids. J gave up 8 bases and V 7 bases, and 18 bases lay outside the gene matches. The whole variable domain, remainder taken from reference TRBV28 and TRBJ2-4, is DVKVTQSSRYLVKRTGEKVFLECVQDMDHENMFWYRQDPGLGLRLIYFSYDVKMKEKGDIPEGYSVSREKKERFSLILESASTNQTSMYLCASTASPGQGAGVDIQYFGAGTRLSVL.

The chain uses TRBV4-1 and TRBJ2-1; D may be TRBD2 (5 bases). Between the trimmed V and J ends, which lost 0 bases and 3 bases, there was a span of 6 bases. The germline CDR1 and CDR2 sequences are MGHRA and YSYEKL. This CDR3 is built from 14 residues. The CDR3 DNA reads TGCGCCAGCAGCCAAGAGAGCGGCTACAATGAGCAGTTCTTC. Its translation is CASSQESGYNEQFF.

The CDR3 region is CSVGVRGGYTF. DNA of the CDR3: TGCAGCGTTGGCGTGCGGGGTGGCTACACCTTC. V and J are TRBV29-1 and TRBJ1-2; D gene ambiguous. The V gene's germline CDR1 is SQVTM and CDR2 ANQGSEA. Trimming removed 4 bases at V and 7 bases at J, with 10 bases between. This CDR3 region has 11 residues.

Only one count was recorded for this clone. V is TRBV7-2 and J is TRBJ1-4; a weak D match, TRBD1 (6 bases). The V gene lost 2 bases and the J gene lost 8 bases, with 9 bases spanning the gap. The CDR3 totals 13 residues. Germline CDR1 and CDR2: SGHTA and FQGNSA. DNA for the CDR3: TGTGCCAGCAGCTTACGTACAGGGGAAAAACTGTTTTTT. Translation: CASSLRTGEKLFF.